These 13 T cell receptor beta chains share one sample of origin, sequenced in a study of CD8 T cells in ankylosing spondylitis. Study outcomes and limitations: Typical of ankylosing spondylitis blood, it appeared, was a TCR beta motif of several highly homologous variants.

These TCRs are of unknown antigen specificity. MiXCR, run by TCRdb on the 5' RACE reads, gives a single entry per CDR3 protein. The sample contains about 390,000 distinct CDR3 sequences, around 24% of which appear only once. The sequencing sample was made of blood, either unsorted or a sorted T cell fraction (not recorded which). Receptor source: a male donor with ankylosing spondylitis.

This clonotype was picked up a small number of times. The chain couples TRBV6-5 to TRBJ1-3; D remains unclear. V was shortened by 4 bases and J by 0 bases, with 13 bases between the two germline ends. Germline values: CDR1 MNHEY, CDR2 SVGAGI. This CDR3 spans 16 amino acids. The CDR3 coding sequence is TGTGCCAGCAGTTCCAGGACGGGCGGCTCTGGAAACACCATATATTTT. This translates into CASSSRTGGSGNTIYF.

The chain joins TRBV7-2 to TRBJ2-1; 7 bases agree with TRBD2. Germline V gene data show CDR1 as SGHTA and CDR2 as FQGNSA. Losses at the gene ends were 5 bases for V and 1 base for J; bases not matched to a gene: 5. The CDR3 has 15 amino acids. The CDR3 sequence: CASSPLARSYNEQFF. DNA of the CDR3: TGTGCCAGCAGCCCACTAGCGAGATCCTACAATGAGCAGTTCTTC.

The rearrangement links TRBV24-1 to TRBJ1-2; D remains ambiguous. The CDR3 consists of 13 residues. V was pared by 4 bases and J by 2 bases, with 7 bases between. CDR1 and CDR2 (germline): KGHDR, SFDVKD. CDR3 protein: CATSDPNNYGYTF. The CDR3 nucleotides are TGTGCCACCAGTGACCCTAACAACTATGGCTACACCTTC.

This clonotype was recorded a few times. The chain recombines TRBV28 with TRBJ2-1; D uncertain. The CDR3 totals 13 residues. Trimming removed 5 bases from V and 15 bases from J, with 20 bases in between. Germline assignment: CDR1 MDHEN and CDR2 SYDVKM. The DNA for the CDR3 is TGTGCCAGCAGTAAGCCCCCCCACCCCAGGCGGTTCTTC. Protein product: CASSKPPHPRRFF.

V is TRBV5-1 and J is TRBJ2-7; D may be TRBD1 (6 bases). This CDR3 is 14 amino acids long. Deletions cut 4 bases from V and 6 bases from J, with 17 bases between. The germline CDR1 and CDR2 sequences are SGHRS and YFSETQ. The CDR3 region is CASSTVTGTVEQYF. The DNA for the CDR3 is TGCGCCAGCAGCACCGTTACAGGGACGGTCGAGCAGTACTTC.

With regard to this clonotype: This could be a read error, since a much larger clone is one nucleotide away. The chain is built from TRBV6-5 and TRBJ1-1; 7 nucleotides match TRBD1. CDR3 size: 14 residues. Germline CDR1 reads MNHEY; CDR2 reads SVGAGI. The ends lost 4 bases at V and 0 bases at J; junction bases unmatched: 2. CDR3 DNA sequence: TGTGCCAGCAGTTGGGACAGCTTGAACACTGAAGCTTTCTTT. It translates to CASSWDSLNTEAFF.

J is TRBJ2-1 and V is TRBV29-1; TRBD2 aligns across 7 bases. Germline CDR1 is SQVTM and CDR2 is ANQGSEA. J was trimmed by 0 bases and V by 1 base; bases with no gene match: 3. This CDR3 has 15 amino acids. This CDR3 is CSVEVGLSSYNEQFF. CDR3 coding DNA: TGCAGCGTTGAAGTGGGACTAAGCTCCTACAATGAGCAGTTCTTC.

The CDR3 DNA is TGTGCCAGCAGTCAACAGTATCCACCCCTCCACTTT. Amino acids: CASSQQYPPLHF. This chain links TRBV2 with TRBJ1-6; D is undetermined. There are 12 residues in the CDR3. Trimming took off 5 bases at V and 11 bases at J, with 10 bases between the two ends. The V gene's germline CDR1 is SNHLY and CDR2 FYNNEI.

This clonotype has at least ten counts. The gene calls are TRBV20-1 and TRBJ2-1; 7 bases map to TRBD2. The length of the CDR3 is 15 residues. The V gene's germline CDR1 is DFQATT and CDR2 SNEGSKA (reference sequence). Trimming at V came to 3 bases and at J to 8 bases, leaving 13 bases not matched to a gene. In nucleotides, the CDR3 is TGCAGTGCTAGCCCAACTAGCGTCAGGTCCGATGAGCAGTTCTTC. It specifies CSASPTSVRSDEQFF.

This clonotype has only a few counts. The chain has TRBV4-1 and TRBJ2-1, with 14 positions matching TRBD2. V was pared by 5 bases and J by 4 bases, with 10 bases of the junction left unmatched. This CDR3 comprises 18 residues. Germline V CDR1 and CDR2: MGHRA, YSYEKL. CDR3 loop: CASSKGTSGRGLYNEQFF. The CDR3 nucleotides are TGCGCCAGCAGCAAAGGGACTAGCGGGAGAGGTCTGTACAATGAGCAGTTCTTC.

The CDR3 loop is CASKKEETQYF. CDR3 bases: TGTGCCAGCAAAAAAGAAGAGACCCAGTACTTC. The genes are TRBV6-6 and TRBJ2-5; D call uncertain. Germline V gene sequence: CDR1 MNHNY, CDR2 SVGAGI (reference sequence). Trimming removed 7 bases from V and 3 bases from J, with 6 bases in between. This CDR3 has 11 amino acids.

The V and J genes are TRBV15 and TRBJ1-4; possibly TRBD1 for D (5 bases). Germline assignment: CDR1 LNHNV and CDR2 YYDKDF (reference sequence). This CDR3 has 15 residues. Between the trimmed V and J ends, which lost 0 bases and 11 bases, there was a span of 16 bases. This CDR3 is CATSREGPGLRKLFF. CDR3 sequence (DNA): TGTGCCACCAGCAGAGAAGGGCCGGGACTACGCAAACTGTTTTTT.

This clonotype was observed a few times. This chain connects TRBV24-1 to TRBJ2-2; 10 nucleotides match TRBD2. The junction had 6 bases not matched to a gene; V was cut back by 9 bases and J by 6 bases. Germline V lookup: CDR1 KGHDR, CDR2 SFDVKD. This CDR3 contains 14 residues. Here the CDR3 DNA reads TGTGCCACCGCTACTAGCGGGATCTCCGGGGAGCTGTTTTTT. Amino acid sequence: CATATSGISGELFF.